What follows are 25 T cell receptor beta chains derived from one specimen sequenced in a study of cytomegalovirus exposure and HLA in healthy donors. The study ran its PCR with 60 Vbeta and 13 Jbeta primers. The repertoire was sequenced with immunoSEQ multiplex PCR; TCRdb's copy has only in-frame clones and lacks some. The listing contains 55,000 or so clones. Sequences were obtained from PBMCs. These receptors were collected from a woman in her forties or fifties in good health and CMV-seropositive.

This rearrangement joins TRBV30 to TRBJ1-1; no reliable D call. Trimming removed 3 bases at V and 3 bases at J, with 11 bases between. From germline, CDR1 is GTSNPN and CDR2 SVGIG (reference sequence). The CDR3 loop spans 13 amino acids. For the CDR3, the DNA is TGTGCCTGGAGAAAAACGGGATACACTGAAGCTTTCTTT. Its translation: CAWRKTGYTEAFF.

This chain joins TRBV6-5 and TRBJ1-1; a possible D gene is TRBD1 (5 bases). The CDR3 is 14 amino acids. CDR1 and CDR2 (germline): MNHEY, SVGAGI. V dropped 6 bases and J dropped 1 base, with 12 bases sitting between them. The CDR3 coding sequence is TGTGCCAGCAGGCGGGACGTTTCGAACACTGAAGCTTTCTTT. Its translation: CASRRDVSNTEAFF.

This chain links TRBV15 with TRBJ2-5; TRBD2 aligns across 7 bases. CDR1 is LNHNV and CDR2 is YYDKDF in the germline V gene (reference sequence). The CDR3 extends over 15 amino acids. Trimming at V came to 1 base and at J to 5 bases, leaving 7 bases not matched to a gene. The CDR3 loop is CATSRGDAGAETQYF. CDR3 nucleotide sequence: TGTGCCACCAGCAGAGGTGATGCGGGAGCGGAGACCCAGTACTTC. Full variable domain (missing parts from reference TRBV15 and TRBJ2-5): DAMVIQNPRYQVTQFGKPVTLSCSQTLNHNVMYWYQQKSSQAPKLLFHYYDKDFNNEADTPDNFQSRRPNTSFCFLDIRSPGLGDTAMYLCATSRGDAGAETQYFGPGTRLLVL.

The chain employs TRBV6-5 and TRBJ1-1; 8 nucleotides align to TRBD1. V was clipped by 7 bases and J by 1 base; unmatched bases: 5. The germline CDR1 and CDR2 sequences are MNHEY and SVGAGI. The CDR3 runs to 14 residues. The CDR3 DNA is TGTGCCAGCACTGGGGACAGGCCGAACACTGAAGCTTTCTTT. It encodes CASTGDRPNTEAFF.

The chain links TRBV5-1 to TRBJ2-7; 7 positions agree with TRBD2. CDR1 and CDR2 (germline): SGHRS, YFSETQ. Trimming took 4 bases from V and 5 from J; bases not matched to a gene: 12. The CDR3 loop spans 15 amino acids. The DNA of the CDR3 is TGCGCCAGCAGCCCGCTACCGACTAGCTTGAACGAGCAGTACTTC. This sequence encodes CASSPLPTSLNEQYF.

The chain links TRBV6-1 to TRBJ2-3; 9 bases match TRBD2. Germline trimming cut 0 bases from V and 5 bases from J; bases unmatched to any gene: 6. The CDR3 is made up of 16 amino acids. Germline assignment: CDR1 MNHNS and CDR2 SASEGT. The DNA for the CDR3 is TGTGCCAGCAGTGAAGCCCCTAGCGGGGTCAGAGATACGCAGTATTTT. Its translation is CASSEAPSGVRDTQYF.

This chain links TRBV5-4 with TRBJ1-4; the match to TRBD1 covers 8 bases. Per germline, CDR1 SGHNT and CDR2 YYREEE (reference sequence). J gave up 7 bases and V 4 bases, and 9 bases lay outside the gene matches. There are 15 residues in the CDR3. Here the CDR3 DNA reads TGTGCCAGCAGCCCAGGGACAGGTCGCCTTGAAAAACTGTTTTTT. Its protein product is CASSPGTGRLEKLFF.

The CDR3 region has the DNA TGTGCCTGGAGAGACCGACAGGGGAGCAACTATGGCTACACCTTC. This gives the protein CAWRDRQGSNYGYTF. The V gene is TRBV30, the J gene TRBJ1-2; 8 bases line up with TRBD1. The J segment lost 2 bases and the V segment lost 3 bases, leaving 8 bases of the junction unmatched. This CDR3 comprises 15 residues. Per germline, CDR1 GTSNPN and CDR2 SVGIG (reference sequence).

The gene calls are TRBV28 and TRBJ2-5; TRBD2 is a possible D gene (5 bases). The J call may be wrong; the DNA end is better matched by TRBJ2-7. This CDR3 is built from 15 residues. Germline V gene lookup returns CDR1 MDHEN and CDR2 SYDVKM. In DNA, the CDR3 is TGTGCCAGCAGTTCAGCCGGGATTGTCGACTACGAGCAGTACTTC. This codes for CASSSAGIVDYEQYF.

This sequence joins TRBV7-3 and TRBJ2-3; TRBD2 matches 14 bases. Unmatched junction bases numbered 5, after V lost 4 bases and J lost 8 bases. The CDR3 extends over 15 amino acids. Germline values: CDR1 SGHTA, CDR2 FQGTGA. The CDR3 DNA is TGTGCCAGCAGCTCCGGACTAGCGGGGGGTCGTACGCAGTATTTT. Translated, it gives CASSSGLAGGRTQYF. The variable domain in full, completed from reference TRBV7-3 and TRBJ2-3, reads GAGVSQTPSNKVTEKGKYVELRCDPISGHTALYWYRQSLGQGPEFLIYFQGTGAADDSGLPNDRFFAVRPEGSVSTLKIQRTERGDSAVYLCASSSGLAGGRTQYFGPGTRLTVL.

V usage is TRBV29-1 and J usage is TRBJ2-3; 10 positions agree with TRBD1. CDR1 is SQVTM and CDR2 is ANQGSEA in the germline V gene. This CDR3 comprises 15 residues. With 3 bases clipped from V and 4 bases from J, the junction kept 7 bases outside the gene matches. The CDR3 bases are TGCAGCGTTGAGGTAGCAGGACAGGGGGCAGATACGCAGTATTTT. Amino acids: CSVEVAGQGADTQYF.

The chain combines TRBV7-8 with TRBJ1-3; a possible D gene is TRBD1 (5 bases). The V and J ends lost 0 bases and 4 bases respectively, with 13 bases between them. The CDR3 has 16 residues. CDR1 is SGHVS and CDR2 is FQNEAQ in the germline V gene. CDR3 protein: CASSLARGVGGNTIYF. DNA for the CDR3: TGTGCCAGCAGCTTAGCTCGGGGGGTGGGCGGAAACACCATATATTTT.

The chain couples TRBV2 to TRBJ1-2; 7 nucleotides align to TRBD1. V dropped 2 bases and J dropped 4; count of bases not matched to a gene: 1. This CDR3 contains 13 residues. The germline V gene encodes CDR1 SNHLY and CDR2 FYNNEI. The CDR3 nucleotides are TGTGCCAGCAGTGAACAGGGGGGCTATGGCTACACCTTC. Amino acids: CASSEQGGYGYTF. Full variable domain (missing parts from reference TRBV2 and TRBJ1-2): EPEVTQTPSHQVTQMGQEVILRCVPISNHLYFYWYRQILGQKVEFLVSFYNNEISEKSEIFDDQFSVERPDGSNFTLKIRSTKLEDSAMYFCASSEQGGYGYTFGSGTRLTVV.

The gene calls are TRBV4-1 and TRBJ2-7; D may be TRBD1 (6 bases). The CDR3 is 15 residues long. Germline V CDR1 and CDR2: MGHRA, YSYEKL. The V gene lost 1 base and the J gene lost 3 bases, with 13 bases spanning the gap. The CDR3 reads CASSQATGFYYEQYF. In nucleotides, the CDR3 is TGCGCCAGCAGCCAAGCAACAGGGTTTTACTACGAGCAGTACTTC.

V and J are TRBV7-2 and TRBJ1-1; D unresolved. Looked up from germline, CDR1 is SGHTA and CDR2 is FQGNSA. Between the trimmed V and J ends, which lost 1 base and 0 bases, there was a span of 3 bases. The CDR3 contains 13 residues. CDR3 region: CASSLVVNTEAFF. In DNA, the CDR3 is TGTGCCAGCAGCTTAGTAGTGAACACTGAAGCTTTCTTT.

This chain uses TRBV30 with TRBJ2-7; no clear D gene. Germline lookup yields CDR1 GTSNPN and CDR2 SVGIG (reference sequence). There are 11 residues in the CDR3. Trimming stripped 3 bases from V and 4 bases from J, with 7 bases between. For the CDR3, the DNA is TGTGCCTGGAGCCGGTCGTACGAGCAGTACTTC. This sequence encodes CAWSRSYEQYF.

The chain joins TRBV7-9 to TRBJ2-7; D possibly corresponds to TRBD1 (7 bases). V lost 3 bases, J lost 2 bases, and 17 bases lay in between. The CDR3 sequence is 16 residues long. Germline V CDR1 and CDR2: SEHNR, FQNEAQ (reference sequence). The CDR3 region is CASSLDRLGGAYEQYF. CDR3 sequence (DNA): TGTGCCAGCAGCTTGGACAGGCTGGGGGGCGCCTACGAGCAGTACTTC.

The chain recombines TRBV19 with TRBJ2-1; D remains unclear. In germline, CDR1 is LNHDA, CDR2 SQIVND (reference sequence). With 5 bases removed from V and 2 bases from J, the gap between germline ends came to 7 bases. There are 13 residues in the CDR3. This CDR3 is CASSWRTYNEQFF. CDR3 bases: TGTGCCAGTAGTTGGCGGACCTACAATGAGCAGTTCTTC.

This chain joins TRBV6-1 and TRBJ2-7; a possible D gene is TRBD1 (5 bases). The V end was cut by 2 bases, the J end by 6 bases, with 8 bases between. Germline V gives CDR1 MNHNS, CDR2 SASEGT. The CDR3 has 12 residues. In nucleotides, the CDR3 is TGTGCCAGCAGTGAATTAGGGGTCGAGCAGTACTTC. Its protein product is CASSELGVEQYF.

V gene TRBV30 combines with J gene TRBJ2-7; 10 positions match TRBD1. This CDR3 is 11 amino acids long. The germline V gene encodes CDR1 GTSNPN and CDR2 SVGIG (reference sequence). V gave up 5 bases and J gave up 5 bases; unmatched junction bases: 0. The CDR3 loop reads CAWGTGDEQYF. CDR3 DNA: TGTGCCTGGGGGACAGGGGACGAGCAGTACTTC.

The CDR3 sequence is CASSLVGGLQETQYF. In DNA form, the CDR3 reads TGTGCCAGCAGCTTGGTCGGCGGGCTCCAAGAGACCCAGTACTTC. V and J are TRBV5-4 and TRBJ2-5; D might be TRBD2 (5 bases). V was pared by 0 bases and J by 1 base, with 10 bases between. CDR3 length equals 15 residues. Germline CDR1 is SGHNT and CDR2 is YYREEE (reference sequence).

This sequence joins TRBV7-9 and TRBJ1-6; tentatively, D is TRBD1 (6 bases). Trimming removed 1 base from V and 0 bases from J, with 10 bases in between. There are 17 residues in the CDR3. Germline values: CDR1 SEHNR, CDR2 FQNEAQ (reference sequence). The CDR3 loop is CASSLDRVSSYNSPLHF. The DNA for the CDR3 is TGTGCCAGCAGCTTAGACAGGGTGAGCTCCTATAATTCACCCCTCCACTTT.

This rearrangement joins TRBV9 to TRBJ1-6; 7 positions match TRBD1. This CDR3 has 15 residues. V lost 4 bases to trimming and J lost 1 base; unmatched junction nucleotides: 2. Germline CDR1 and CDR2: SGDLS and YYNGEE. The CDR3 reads CASSIRGSYNSPLHF. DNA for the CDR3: TGTGCCAGCAGCATCAGGGGGTCCTATAATTCACCCCTCCACTTT.

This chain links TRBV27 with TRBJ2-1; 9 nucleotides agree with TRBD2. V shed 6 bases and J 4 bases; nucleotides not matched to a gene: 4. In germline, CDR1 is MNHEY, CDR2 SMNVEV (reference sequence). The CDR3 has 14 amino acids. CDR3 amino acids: CASSGLASYNEQFF. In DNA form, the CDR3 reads TGTGCCAGCAGCGGACTAGCGTCTTACAATGAGCAGTTCTTC.

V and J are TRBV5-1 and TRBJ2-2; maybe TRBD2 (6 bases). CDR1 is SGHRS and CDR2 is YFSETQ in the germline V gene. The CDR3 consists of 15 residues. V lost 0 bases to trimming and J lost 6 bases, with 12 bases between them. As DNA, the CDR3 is TGCGCCAGCAGCTTGGACCCGGGGGAGGCCGGGGAGCTGTTTTTT. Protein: CASSLDPGEAGELFF.